This TCR beta chain appears in the sequencing data of a study of T-cell memory formation after mild COVID-19. Constant-segment primers and 5'RACE yielded cDNA libraries for TCR alpha and TCR beta, each carrying sample barcodes and UMIs. TCRdb reanalysed the 5' RACE reads using MiXCR and keeps one entry per CDR3 protein. The sample yields around 200,000 distinct CDR3 sequences, just over 9.5% seen once. This CDR3 contains 15 residues. In germline, CDR1 is SGHRS, CDR2 YFSETQ. With 7 bases clipped from V and 0 bases from J, the junction kept 5 bases outside the gene matches. Findings and caveats of the study: Clones that contracted clustered mainly in CM and EM if CD4+ and in EMRA if CD8+. Within pre-infection memory, some responding clones were found, suggesting cross-reactive memory joined. There was a balanced CD4/CD8 profile in clones contracting day 15 to 85, and later expanders leaned CD4+.

This clonotype was counted a few times. The antigen is not known. The receptor was isolated from a man between 18 and 29 years old who had mild COVID-19 (a few samples of this study predate the infection). Cell type and time point are not known. The specimen was PBMCs or a T cell subset sorted from them (not recorded which). The chain is built from TRBV5-1 and TRBJ2-3, with TRBD2 matching over 10 bases. The CDR3 protein is CASSVAGGSTDTQYF. The CDR3, as DNA: TGCGCCAGCTCGGTAGCGGGGGGTAGCACAGATACGCAGTATTTT.